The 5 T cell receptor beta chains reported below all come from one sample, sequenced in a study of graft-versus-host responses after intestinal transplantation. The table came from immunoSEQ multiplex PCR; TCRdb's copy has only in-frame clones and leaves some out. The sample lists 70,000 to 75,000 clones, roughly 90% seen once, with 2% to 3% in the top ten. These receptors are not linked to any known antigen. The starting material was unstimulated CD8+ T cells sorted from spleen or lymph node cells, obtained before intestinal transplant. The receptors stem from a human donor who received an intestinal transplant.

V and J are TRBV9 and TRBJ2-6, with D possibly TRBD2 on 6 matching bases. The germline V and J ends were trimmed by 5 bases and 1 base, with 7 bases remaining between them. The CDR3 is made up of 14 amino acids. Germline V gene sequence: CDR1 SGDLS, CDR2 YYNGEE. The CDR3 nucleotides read TGTGCCAGCAGGGGAGGATCTGGGGCCAACGTCCTGACTTTC. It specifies CASRGGSGANVLTF. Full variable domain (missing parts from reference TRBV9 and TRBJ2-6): DSGVTQTPKHLITATGQRVTLRCSPRSGDLSVYWYQQSLDQGLQFLIQYYNGEERAKGNILERFSAQQFPDLHSELNLSSLELGDSALYFCASRGGSGANVLTFGAGSRLTVL.

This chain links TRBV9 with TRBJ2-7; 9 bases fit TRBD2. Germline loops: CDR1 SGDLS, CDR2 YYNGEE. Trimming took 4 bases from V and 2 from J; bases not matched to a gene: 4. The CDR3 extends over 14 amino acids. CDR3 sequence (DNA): TGTGCCAGCAGCCTCGGGACTAGCCCCTACGAGCAGTACTTC. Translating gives CASSLGTSPYEQYF.

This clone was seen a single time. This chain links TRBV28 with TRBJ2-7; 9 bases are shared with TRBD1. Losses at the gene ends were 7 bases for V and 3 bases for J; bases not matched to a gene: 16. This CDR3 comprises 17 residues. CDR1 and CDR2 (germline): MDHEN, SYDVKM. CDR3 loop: CASTPVVRDRVLYEQYF. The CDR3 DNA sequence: TGTGCCAGCACCCCCGTGGTCCGGGACAGGGTTCTCTACGAGCAGTACTTC. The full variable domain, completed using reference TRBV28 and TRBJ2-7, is DVKVTQSSRYLVKRTGEKVFLECVQDMDHENMFWYRQDPGLGLRLIYFSYDVKMKEKGDIPEGYSVSREKKERFSLILESASTNQTSMYLCASTPVVRDRVLYEQYFGPGTRLTVT.

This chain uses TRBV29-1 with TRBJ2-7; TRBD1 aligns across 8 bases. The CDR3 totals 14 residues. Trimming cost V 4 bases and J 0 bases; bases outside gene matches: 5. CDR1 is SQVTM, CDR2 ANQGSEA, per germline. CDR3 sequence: CSVVKGQGSYEQYF. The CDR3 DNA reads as TGCAGCGTTGTTAAAGGACAGGGCTCCTACGAGCAGTACTTC.

The CDR3 nucleotides are TGTGCCAGCGAACAGGCAAATTCACCCCTCCACTTT. Translation gives CASEQANSPLHF. The rearrangement uses TRBV2 and TRBJ1-6, with D possibly TRBD1 on 5 matching bases. This CDR3 contains 12 residues. The ends were cut back, 8 bases at V and 7 bases at J, with 9 bases in the middle. Germline CDR1 is SNHLY and CDR2 is FYNNEI.